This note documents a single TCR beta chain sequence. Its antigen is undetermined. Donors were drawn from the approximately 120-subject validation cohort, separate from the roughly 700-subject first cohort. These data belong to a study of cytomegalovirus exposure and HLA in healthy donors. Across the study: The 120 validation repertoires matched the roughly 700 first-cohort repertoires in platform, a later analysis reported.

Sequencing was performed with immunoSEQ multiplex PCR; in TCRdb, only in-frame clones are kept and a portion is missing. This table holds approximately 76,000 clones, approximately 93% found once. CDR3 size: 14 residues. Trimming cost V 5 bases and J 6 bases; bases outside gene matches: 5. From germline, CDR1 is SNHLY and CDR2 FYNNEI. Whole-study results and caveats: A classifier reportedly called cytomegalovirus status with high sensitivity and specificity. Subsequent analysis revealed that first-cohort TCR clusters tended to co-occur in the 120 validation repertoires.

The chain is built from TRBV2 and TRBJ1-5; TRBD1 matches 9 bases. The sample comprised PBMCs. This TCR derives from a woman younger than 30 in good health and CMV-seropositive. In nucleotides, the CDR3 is TGTGCCAGCAGTTGGGACAGGGAGAGTCAGCCCCAGCATTTT. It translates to CASSWDRESQPQHF.